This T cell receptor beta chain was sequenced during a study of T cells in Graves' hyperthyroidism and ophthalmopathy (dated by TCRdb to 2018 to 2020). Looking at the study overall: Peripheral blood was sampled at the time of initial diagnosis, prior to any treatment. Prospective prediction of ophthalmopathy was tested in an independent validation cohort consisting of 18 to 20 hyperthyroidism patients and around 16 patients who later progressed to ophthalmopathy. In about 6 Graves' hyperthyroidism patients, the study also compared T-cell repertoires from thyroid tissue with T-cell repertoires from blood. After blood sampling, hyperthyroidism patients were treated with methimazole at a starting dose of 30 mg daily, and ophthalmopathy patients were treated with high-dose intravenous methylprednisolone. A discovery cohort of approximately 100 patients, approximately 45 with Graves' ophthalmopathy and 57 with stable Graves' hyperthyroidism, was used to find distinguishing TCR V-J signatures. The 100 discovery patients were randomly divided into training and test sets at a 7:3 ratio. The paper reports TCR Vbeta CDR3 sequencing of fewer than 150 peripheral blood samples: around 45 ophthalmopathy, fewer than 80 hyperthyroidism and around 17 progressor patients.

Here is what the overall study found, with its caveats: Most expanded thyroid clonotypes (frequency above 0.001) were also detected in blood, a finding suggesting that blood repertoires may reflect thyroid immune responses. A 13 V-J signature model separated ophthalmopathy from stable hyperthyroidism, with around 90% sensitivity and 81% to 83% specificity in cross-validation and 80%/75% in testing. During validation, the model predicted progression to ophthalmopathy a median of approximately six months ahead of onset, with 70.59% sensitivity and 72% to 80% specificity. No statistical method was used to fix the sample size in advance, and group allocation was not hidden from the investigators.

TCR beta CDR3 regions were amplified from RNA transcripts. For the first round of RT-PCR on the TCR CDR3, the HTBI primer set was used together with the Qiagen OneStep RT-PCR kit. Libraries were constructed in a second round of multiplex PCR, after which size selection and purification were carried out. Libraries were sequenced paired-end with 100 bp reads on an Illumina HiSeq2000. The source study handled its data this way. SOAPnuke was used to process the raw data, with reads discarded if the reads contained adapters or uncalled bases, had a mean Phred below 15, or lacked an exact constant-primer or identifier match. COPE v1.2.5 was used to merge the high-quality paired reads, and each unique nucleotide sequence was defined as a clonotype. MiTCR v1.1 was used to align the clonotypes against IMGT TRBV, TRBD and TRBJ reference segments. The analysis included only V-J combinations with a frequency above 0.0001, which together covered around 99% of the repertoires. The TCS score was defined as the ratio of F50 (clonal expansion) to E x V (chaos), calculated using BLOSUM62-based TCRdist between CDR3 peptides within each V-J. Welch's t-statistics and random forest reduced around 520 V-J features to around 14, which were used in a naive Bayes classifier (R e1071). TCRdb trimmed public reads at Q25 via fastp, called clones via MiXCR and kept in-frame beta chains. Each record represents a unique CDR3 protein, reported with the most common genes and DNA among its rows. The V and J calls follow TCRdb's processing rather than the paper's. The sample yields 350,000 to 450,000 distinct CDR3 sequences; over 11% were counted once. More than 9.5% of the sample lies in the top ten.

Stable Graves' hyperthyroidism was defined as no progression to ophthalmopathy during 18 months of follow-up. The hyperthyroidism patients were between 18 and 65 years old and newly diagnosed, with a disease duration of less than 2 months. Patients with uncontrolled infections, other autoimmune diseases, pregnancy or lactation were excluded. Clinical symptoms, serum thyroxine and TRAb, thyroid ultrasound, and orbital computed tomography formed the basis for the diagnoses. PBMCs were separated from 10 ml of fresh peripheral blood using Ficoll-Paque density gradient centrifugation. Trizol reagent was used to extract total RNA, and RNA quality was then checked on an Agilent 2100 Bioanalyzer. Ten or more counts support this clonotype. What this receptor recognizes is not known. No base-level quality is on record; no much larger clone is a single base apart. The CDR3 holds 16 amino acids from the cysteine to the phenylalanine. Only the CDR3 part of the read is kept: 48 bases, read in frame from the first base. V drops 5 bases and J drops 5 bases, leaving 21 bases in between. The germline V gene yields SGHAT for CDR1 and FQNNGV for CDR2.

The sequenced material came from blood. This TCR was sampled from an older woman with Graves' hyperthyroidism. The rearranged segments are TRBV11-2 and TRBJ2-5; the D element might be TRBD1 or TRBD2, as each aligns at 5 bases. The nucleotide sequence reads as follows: TGTGCCAGCAGCCCGCAAAAAGTCGGGGCATTGGAGACCCAGTACTTC. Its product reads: CASSPQKVGALETQYF.